Below, 27 T cell receptor beta chains from the same sample are listed, as sequenced in a study of blood T cell repertoires in COVID-19. Here immunoSEQ multiplex PCR was the method, and the copy in TCRdb shows in-frame clones only, minus some. The sample carries some 350,000 clones, 87% recorded once. The sequenced sample was peripheral blood. These receptors all come from a woman aged 45-59 years with COVID-19, enrolled during active disease.

The V and J genes are TRBV11-2 and TRBJ1-5; D gene ambiguous. CDR3 size: 13 residues. V dropped 5 bases and J dropped 7 bases, with 12 bases sitting between them. CDR1 and CDR2 from the germline V gene are SGHAT and FQNNGV. In nucleotides, the CDR3 is TGTGCCAGCAGCCTCGGGATAGGCCAGCCCCAGCATTTT. Its protein is CASSLGIGQPQHF.

This clone was seen once. The CDR3 DNA is TGCGCCAGCAGCCCAAGTGGAGGCTATGGCTACACCTTC. It specifies CASSPSGGYGYTF. The rearrangement joins TRBV4-3 to TRBJ1-2; D is unclear. V was clipped by 4 bases and J by 4 bases, with 10 bases between them. Germline V CDR1 and CDR2: LGHNA, YSLEER. The CDR3 sequence is 13 residues long.

The chain is built from TRBV12-3 or TRBV12-4 and TRBJ1-2; no definite D call. The CDR3 consists of 12 residues. The V end lost 10 bases, the J end lost 2 bases, and 11 bases lay between the germline ends. The CDR3 DNA follows: TGTGCCATCCGCGGGAGAAACTATGGCTACACCTTC. Translated, it gives CAIRGRNYGYTF.

V is TRBV7-8 and J is TRBJ1-3; D is uncertain. V gave up 5 bases and J gave up 0 bases, with 8 bases separating them. The CDR3 length is 14 residues. Germline V lookup: CDR1 SGHVS, CDR2 FQNEAQ. CDR3 loop: CASSATTSGNTIYF. The CDR3 DNA follows: TGTGCCAGCAGCGCAACAACCTCTGGAAACACCATATATTTT.

This rearrangement joins TRBV15 to TRBJ2-3; TRBD2 is a possible D gene (6 bases). Trimming took 11 bases from V and 2 from J, leaving 17 bases between them. The CDR3 is 14 residues long. Germline CDR1 reads LNHNV; CDR2 reads YYDKDF (reference sequence). The CDR3 DNA follows: TGTGCCGCGAGTCGGGGCGGGAACACAGATACGCAGTATTTT. The encoded protein is CAASRGGNTDTQYF.

The genes are TRBV9 and TRBJ1-1, with 8 bases matching TRBD1. Germline CDR1 SGDLS, CDR2 YYNGEE. The CDR3 spans 14 residues. After removal of 3 bases from V and 5 bases from J, the junction contained 6 bases not matched to a gene. The CDR3 DNA reads TGTGCCAGCAGCGAAACAGGGGGAGGGACTGAAGCTTTCTTT. It translates to CASSETGGGTEAFF. Full variable domain (remainder filled in from reference TRBV9 and TRBJ1-1): DSGVTQTPKHLITATGQRVTLRCSPRSGDLSVYWYQQSLDQGLQFLIQYYNGEERAKGNILERFSAQQFPDLHSELNLSSLELGDSALYFCASSETGGGTEAFFGQGTRLTVV.

CDR3 protein: CASSTGLFGELFF. The CDR3 nucleotides read TGTGCCAGTAGTACGGGACTTTTCGGGGAGCTGTTTTTT. The chain employs TRBV19 and TRBJ2-2; maybe TRBD2 (6 bases). CDR1 and CDR2 (germline): LNHDA, SQIVND (reference sequence). This CDR3 region has 13 residues. V lost 4 bases and J 7 bases, leaving 10 bases between the germline ends.

The J gene is TRBJ2-5, the V gene TRBV6-2 or TRBV6-3; 11 positions match TRBD2. J lost 5 bases, V lost 2 bases, and 4 bases had no gene match. The CDR3 is 15 residues long. In germline, CDR1 is MNHEY, CDR2 SVGEGT. The CDR3 region is CASSYTSGRGETQYF. CDR3 bases: TGTGCCAGCAGTTACACTAGCGGGAGAGGGGAGACCCAGTACTTC.

This clone was counted a few times. This chain joins TRBV7-3 and TRBJ2-7; TRBD2 matches 7 bases. Germline lookup yields CDR1 SGHTA and CDR2 FQGTGA. The CDR3 has 14 residues. V lost 5 bases and J lost 6; bases outside the gene matches: 10. The CDR3 nucleotides are TGTGCCAGCAGCATTGACTCGGGGGAGGGCGAGCAGTACTTC. Translation gives CASSIDSGEGEQYF.

This clone was counted once. The chain joins TRBV19 to TRBJ1-5, with D perhaps matching TRBD1 (6 bases). The CDR3 covers 16 residues. The V gene's germline CDR1 is LNHDA and CDR2 SQIVND (reference sequence). V was pared by 3 bases and J by 4 bases, with 16 bases between. The CDR3 protein is CASSIAGALGNQPQHF. The CDR3 DNA sequence: TGTGCCAGTAGTATCGCAGGGGCTTTAGGGAATCAGCCCCAGCATTTT.

The J gene is TRBJ2-2, the V gene TRBV5-5; 7 bases align to TRBD1. The CDR3 contains 16 residues. J gave up 0 bases and V 6 bases, and 8 bases lay outside the gene matches. The germline gives CDR1 SGHKS, CDR2 YYEKEE (reference sequence). The CDR3 reads CASIPRTGANTGELFF. The CDR3 DNA reads TGTGCCAGCATCCCCCGGACAGGAGCGAACACCGGGGAGCTGTTTTTT.

The sample holds a few counts of this clone. V gene TRBV2 combines with J gene TRBJ1-6; TRBD1 agrees at 7 bases. The V gene end was trimmed by 6 bases and the J gene end by 8 bases; junction bases not matched to a gene: 10. This CDR3 is 15 amino acids long. The germline V gene encodes CDR1 SNHLY and CDR2 FYNNEI. CDR3 region: CASRSLTGSDSPLHF. CDR3 coding DNA: TGTGCCAGCAGAAGCCTGACAGGGTCGGATTCACCCCTCCACTTT.

This clone was picked up a small number of times. DNA of the CDR3: TGTGCCAGCAGCCAAGAAAGTCGCGGGAGCTGGGAGACCCAGTACTTC. Amino acid sequence: CASSQESRGSWETQYF. The chain employs TRBV3-1 (or the pseudogene TRBV3-2) and TRBJ2-5; 7 bases align to TRBD2. This CDR3 is 16 amino acids long. V lost 0 bases and J lost 5; bases outside the gene matches: 9. The germline V gene has CDR1 LGHDT and CDR2 YNNKEL (reference sequence).

This chain joins TRBV14 and TRBJ2-2; TRBD1 might be the D (5 bases). The CDR3 runs to 12 residues. CDR1 SGHDN and CDR2 FVKESK come from the germline V gene. V lost 5 bases to trimming and J lost 4 bases, with 5 bases between them. The CDR3 reads CASSRGTGELFF. Written as DNA, the CDR3 is TGTGCCAGCAGCAGGGGCACCGGGGAGCTGTTTTTT.

This clone has just one count. The V call is TRBV6-2 or TRBV6-3, the J call TRBJ1-5, with 8 bases fitting TRBD1. Per germline, CDR1 MNHEY and CDR2 SVGEGT. CDR3 length: 15 residues. V gave up 2 bases and J gave up 11 bases; unmatched junction bases: 11. The CDR3 sequence is CASSYAGTGRGTQHF. The CDR3 DNA sequence: TGTGCCAGCAGTTACGCCGGGACAGGTCGGGGTACCCAGCATTTT.

This chain links TRBV19 with TRBJ1-5, with 7 positions matching TRBD1. This CDR3 has 16 amino acids. The V gene end was trimmed by 0 bases and the J gene end by 4 bases; junction bases not matched to a gene: 6. In germline, CDR1 is LNHDA, CDR2 SQIVND (reference sequence). Written as DNA, the CDR3 is TGTGCCAGTAGTATAGATCCAGGGGGACAGAATCAGCCCCAGCATTTT. Protein sequence: CASSIDPGGQNQPQHF.

Concerning this clone: This specimen includes other DNA sequences encoding the same CDR3. The CDR3 protein is CATSDPDRVYGYTF. The CDR3 coding sequence is TGTGCCACCAGTGACCCCGACAGGGTTTATGGCTACACCTTC. This rearrangement joins TRBV24-1 to TRBJ1-2; 7 nucleotides match TRBD1. Germline loops: CDR1 KGHDR, CDR2 SFDVKD. V was clipped by 4 bases and J by 5 bases; unmatched bases: 6. The CDR3 covers 14 residues.

The chain recombines TRBV4-1 with TRBJ1-2, with D maybe TRBD1 (5 bases). The CDR3 loop spans 14 amino acids. Germline V gene lookup returns CDR1 MGHRA and CDR2 YSYEKL. Trimming took 4 bases from V and 8 from J, leaving 17 bases between them. This CDR3 is CASSPPRGADGYTF. Written as DNA, the CDR3 is TGCGCCAGCAGCCCCCCCCGTGGGGCGGACGGCTACACCTTC.

Concerning this clone: Additional DNA sequences in this sample encode the identical CDR3. The chain links TRBV19 to TRBJ2-7; D not resolved. The CDR3 has 11 amino acids. V was trimmed by 4 bases and J by 4 bases, leaving 5 bases between them. CDR1 is LNHDA and CDR2 is SQIVND in the germline V gene (reference sequence). CDR3 amino acids: CASSNLYEQYF. In DNA form, the CDR3 reads TGTGCCAGTAGTAACCTATACGAGCAGTACTTC.

This rearrangement joins TRBV19 to TRBJ2-6; D perhaps matches TRBD1 (7 bases). Trimming shortened V by 5 bases and J by 0 bases, and 20 bases separated the two germline ends. CDR3 length: 19 residues. Per the germline V gene, CDR1 is LNHDA and CDR2 is SQIVND (reference sequence). In DNA form, the CDR3 reads TGTGCCAGTAGTCCTCGGAGGGCAGGGGGATACTCTGGGGCCAACGTCCTGACTTTC. Amino acids: CASSPRRAGGYSGANVLTF.

The gene calls are TRBV6-4 and TRBJ2-7; 8 bases align to TRBD2. This CDR3 has 15 amino acids. Germline lookup yields CDR1 MRHNA and CDR2 SNTAGT. Unmatched junction bases numbered 9, after V lost 4 bases and J lost 4 bases. CDR3 sequence reads: CASSGEAGEMYEQYF. CDR3 in DNA: TGTGCCAGCAGTGGGGAAGCGGGAGAGATGTACGAGCAGTACTTC.

The CDR3, as DNA: TGTGCCAGCAGTGAATCTCGGCGGGATTACTCCTACAATGAGCAGTTCTTC. Its protein is CASSESRRDYSYNEQFF. The chain carries TRBV25-1 and TRBJ2-1; D possibly corresponds to TRBD2 (6 bases). The CDR3 is 17 residues long. The germline gives CDR1 MGHDK, CDR2 SYGVNS. V was cut by 1 base and J by 0 bases, with 13 bases left in between.

The chain couples TRBV7-9 to TRBJ2-2; 10 bases are a match to TRBD1. This CDR3 is 15 amino acids long. The germline gives CDR1 SEHNR, CDR2 FQNEAQ (reference sequence). The trim removed 6 bases at V and 6 bases at J, leaving 7 bases unmatched. CDR3 DNA: TGTGCCAGCAGTCCGTCCGGGACAGGGGCCGGGGAGCTGTTTTTT. Encoded protein: CASSPSGTGAGELFF.

The chain is built from TRBV4-1 and TRBJ1-1; TRBD1 is a possible D gene (6 bases). The CDR3 spans 17 residues. Between the trimmed V and J ends, which lost 1 base and 2 bases, there was a span of 17 bases. The germline V gene has CDR1 MGHRA and CDR2 YSYEKL. CDR3 coding DNA: TGCGCCAGCAGCCAAGTCGGGACACTATTTTTCAACACTGAAGCTTTCTTT. This translates into CASSQVGTLFFNTEAFF.

The V gene is TRBV6-4, the J gene TRBJ2-5; unclear D gene. The germline V gene has CDR1 MRHNA and CDR2 SNTAGT. The V gene lost 2 bases and the J gene lost 4 bases, with 14 bases spanning the gap. The CDR3 loop spans 15 amino acids. The CDR3 region is CASSDENAPGETQYF. The CDR3 region has the DNA TGTGCCAGCAGTGACGAGAACGCCCCGGGAGAGACCCAGTACTTC.

The chain is built from TRBV5-1 and TRBJ2-3; TRBD2 aligns across 7 bases. The germline V gene encodes CDR1 SGHRS and CDR2 YFSETQ. The CDR3 extends over 14 amino acids. J lost 4 bases, V lost 2 bases, and 4 bases had no gene match. The CDR3 bases are TGCGCCAGCAGCTTAAGCGGGATTGCAGATACGCAGTATTTT. Residues: CASSLSGIADTQYF.

The rearrangement links TRBV24-1 to TRBJ1-3; 7 bases are a match to TRBD1. This CDR3 comprises 15 residues. The V and J ends lost 4 bases and 4 bases, in that order; junction bases with no gene match: 6. Per the germline V gene, CDR1 is KGHDR and CDR2 is SFDVKD. This CDR3 reads CATSDTRQGGNTIYF. The CDR3 DNA reads as TGTGCCACCAGTGACACCCGACAGGGAGGAAACACCATATATTTT.